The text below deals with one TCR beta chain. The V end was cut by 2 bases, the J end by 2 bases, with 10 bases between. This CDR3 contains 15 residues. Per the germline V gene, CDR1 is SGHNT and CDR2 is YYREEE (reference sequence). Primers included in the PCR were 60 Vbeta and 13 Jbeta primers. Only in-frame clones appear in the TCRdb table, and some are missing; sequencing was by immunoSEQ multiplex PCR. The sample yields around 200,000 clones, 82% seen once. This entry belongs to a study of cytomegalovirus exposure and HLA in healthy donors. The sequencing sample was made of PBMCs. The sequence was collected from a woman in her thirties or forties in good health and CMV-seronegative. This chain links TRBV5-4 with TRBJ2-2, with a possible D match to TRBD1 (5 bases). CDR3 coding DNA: TGTGCCAGCAGCTTTTCAAGGGGAAACACCGGGGAGCTGTTTTTT. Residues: CASSFSRGNTGELFF.